This note documents a single TCR beta chain sequence. Its matching antigen is unknown. The entry originates in a study of CD4 T cells in relation to SARS-CoV-2 and coronaviruses. Method: immunoSEQ multiplex PCR; TCRdb's copy keeps in-frame clones and lacks some. This table has around 32,000 clones, 76% appearing once. CD4+ T cells from unexposed donors were obtained before the COVID-19 pandemic (2011-2018). The cells were cultured for approximately 10 days before CD4+ T cells were isolated. This CDR3 has 15 residues. Germline V gene lookup returns CDR1 SGHTA and CDR2 FQGNSA. V gave up 3 bases and J gave up 13 bases; unmatched junction bases: 11.

Sequenced material: CD4+ T cells from PBMCs, cultured in vitro. The J gene is TRBJ1-6, the V gene TRBV7-2; 8 positions agree with TRBD1. The clonotype originates from a human donor in good health. The CDR3 nucleotides are TGTGCCAGCAGCTTGGCCGGGACAGGCAACTATCCCCTCCACTTT. It translates to CASSLAGTGNYPLHF. The full variable domain, completed using reference TRBV7-2 and TRBJ1-6, is GAGVSQSPSNKVTEKGKDVELRCDPISGHTALYWYRQSLGQGLEFLIYFQGNSAPDKSGLPSDRFSAERTGGSVSTLTIQRTQQEDSAVYLCASSLAGTGNYPLHFGNGTRLTVT.